These 27 T cell receptor beta chains were sequenced from one sample in a study of identical twins. TCRdb re-called the 5' RACE reads through MiXCR, storing one row per CDR3 protein. The profile shows fewer than 450,000 distinct CDR3 sequences, roughly 9% of them singletons. Sequenced material: naive T cells sorted from blood. Receptors were obtained from a woman aged 45 to 65 in good health.

J is TRBJ2-7 and V is TRBV10-2; weak D call: TRBD1 (5 bases). This CDR3 is 14 amino acids long. CDR1 is WSHSY and CDR2 is SAAADI in the germline V gene. The ends were cut back, 7 bases at V and 2 bases at J, with 15 bases in the middle. The CDR3 sequence is CASTLTGGTYEQYF. The CDR3 nucleotides are TGCGCCAGCACCCTTACAGGCGGTACCTACGAGCAGTACTTC.

The genes are TRBV27 and TRBJ2-3; the D gene could be TRBD1 or TRBD2 (5 bases each). This CDR3 has 14 residues. Trimming took 5 bases from V and 2 from J, leaving 11 bases between them. Germline CDR1 reads MNHEY; CDR2 reads SMNVEV (reference sequence). CDR3 in amino acids: CASSRQTNTDTQYF. CDR3 nucleotide sequence: TGTGCCAGCAGTCGACAGACTAACACAGATACGCAGTATTTT.

In this sample, this clonotype turned up a few times. The chain links TRBV7-2 to TRBJ2-1, with TRBD2 matching 7 bases. The trim removed 6 bases at V and 4 bases at J, leaving 18 bases unmatched. This CDR3 has 18 residues. The germline V gene encodes CDR1 SGHTA and CDR2 FQGNSA. The CDR3 sequence: CASSPRGGLAARYNEQFF. The CDR3 DNA reads TGTGCCAGCAGTCCTCGGGGAGGGCTAGCGGCCCGGTACAATGAGCAGTTCTTC.

This clonotype was observed many times. The chain combines TRBV29-1 with TRBJ1-1, with no clear D. The CDR3 totals 13 residues. Germline loops: CDR1 SQVTM, CDR2 ANQGSEA. Trimming took off 7 bases at V and 0 bases at J, with 12 bases between the two ends. CDR3: CSALAAMNTEAFF. In nucleotides, the CDR3 is TGCAGCGCCCTAGCGGCAATGAACACTGAAGCTTTCTTT.

The V gene is TRBV5-1, the J gene TRBJ2-5; 7 bases are a match to TRBD1. The length of the CDR3 is 13 residues. Germline lookup yields CDR1 SGHRS and CDR2 YFSETQ. V dropped 3 bases and J dropped 7; count of bases not matched to a gene: 6. The CDR3 is CASSSGTDGTQYF. CDR3 nucleotide sequence: TGCGCCAGCAGCTCAGGGACAGACGGGACCCAGTACTTC.

In its sample, this clonotype was seen a few times. The chain combines TRBV12-3 or TRBV12-4 with TRBJ1-5, with D maybe TRBD1 (6 bases). The CDR3 has 17 amino acids. The V end was cut by 10 bases, the J end by 1 base, with 23 bases between. In DNA, the CDR3 is TGTGCCACCCCGAGGGGGAGGGCCCAAGGGAGCAATCAGCCCCAGCATTTT. Translated: CATPRGRAQGSNQPQHF.

This clonotype was seen only a few times. The chain recombines TRBV5-1 with TRBJ2-2; D is unresolved. Deletions cut 1 base from V and 0 bases from J, with 10 bases between. The CDR3 has 16 residues. Germline V gives CDR1 SGHRS, CDR2 YFSETQ. The CDR3 protein is CASSLMGPPNTGELFF. The CDR3 coding sequence is TGCGCCAGCAGCTTGATGGGCCCACCGAACACCGGGGAGCTGTTTTTT.

This rearrangement joins TRBV12-3 or TRBV12-4 to TRBJ2-2, with TRBD2 matching 11 bases. V shed 8 bases and J 4 bases; nucleotides not matched to a gene: 9. The CDR3 extends over 16 amino acids. The CDR3 here is CASSWGLAVGTGELFF. CDR3 bases: TGTGCCAGCTCTTGGGGACTAGCGGTAGGCACCGGGGAGCTGTTTTTT.

This clonotype was picked up many times. The chain joins TRBV6-5 to TRBJ2-2; D may match TRBD1 or TRBD2 (6 bases each). Germline values: CDR1 MNHEY, CDR2 SVGAGI. This CDR3 spans 17 amino acids. The V gene lost 0 bases and the J gene lost 2 bases, with 13 bases spanning the gap. The CDR3 DNA reads as TGTGCCAGCAGTTACTCACGGGGGCGCATAAACACCGGGGAGCTGTTTTTT. Translation: CASSYSRGRINTGELFF.

Details on this clonotype: A read error may explain this, as a much larger clone is one base away. Here the CDR3 omits its conserved ending phenylalanine or tryptophan, so a read error is the likely source. Here the CDR3 reads CASSSKGDEAFS. The CDR3 region has the DNA TGCGCCAGCAGCTCAAAGGGGGATGAAGCTTTCTCT. The gene calls are TRBV5-1 and TRBJ1-1; D may be TRBD1 (6 bases). The V and J ends lost 3 bases and 7 bases respectively, with 10 bases between them. The length of the CDR3 is 12 residues. Germline V gene data show CDR1 as SGHRS and CDR2 as YFSETQ.

The chain employs TRBV5-1 and TRBJ1-1; D may be TRBD1 (5 bases). V was pared by 7 bases and J by 4 bases, with 20 bases between. The CDR3 has 15 residues. The germline V gene encodes CDR1 SGHRS and CDR2 YFSETQ. In DNA, the CDR3 is TGCGCCAGCCGAAAAGGGAGCCCTGGGGGCACTGAAGCTTTCTTT. Protein sequence: CASRKGSPGGTEAFF. Combining the CDR3 with reference TRBV5-1 and TRBJ1-1 gives the whole variable domain KAGVTQTPRYLIKTRGQQVTLSCSPISGHRSVSWYQQTPGQGLQFLFEYFSETQRNKGNFPGRFSGRQFSNSRSEMNVSTLELGDSALYLCASRKGSPGGTEAFFGQGTRLTVV.

The CDR3 sequence: CASSPGRGTDEQFF. Here the CDR3 DNA reads TGTGCCAGCAGCCCCGGAAGGGGGACGGATGAGCAGTTCTTC. The chain recombines TRBV7-2 with TRBJ2-1; D perhaps matches TRBD1 (6 bases). Germline CDR1 is SGHTA and CDR2 is FQGNSA. This CDR3 is built from 14 residues. V lost 5 bases, J lost 8 bases, and 16 bases lay in between.

The chain has TRBV3-1 and TRBJ2-7, with a weak D call TRBD1 (5 bases). CDR3 length: 14 residues. Trimming left V 0 bases short and J 3 bases short, with 9 bases between. Germline CDR1 is LGHDT and CDR2 is YNNKEL (reference sequence). This CDR3 is CASSQEGAFYEQYF. CDR3 DNA sequence: TGTGCCAGCAGCCAAGAAGGGGCCTTCTACGAGCAGTACTTC.

This clonotype showed up many times. CDR3 bases: TGTGCCAGCAGGTTTACTGGGGCCTGGAGCACAGATACGCAGTATTTT. Its protein product is CASRFTGAWSTDTQYF. The V call is TRBV27, the J call TRBJ2-3; tentative D call: TRBD1 (5 bases). V dropped 6 bases and J dropped 0 bases, with 16 bases sitting between them. In germline, CDR1 is MNHEY, CDR2 SMNVEV (reference sequence). The CDR3 covers 16 residues.

This clonotype appeared a few times. The rearrangement uses TRBV29-1 and TRBJ2-7; 7 positions match TRBD1. The CDR3 has 12 residues. V lost 6 bases, J lost 5 bases, and 7 bases stayed unmatched. CDR1 is SQVTM, CDR2 ANQGSEA, per germline. The DNA of the CDR3 is TGCAGCGTGATGACAGGGCCCCACGAGCAGTACTTC. It yields the protein CSVMTGPHEQYF.

The J gene is TRBJ2-2, the V gene TRBV18; perhaps TRBD2 as D (6 bases). Germline CDR1 is KGHSH and CDR2 is LQKENI. V was trimmed by 0 bases and J by 5 bases, leaving 13 bases between them. The CDR3 extends over 16 amino acids. The CDR3 loop reads CASSPPQRGGTGELFF. As DNA, the CDR3 is TGTGCCAGCTCACCACCGCAACGTGGGGGGACCGGGGAGCTGTTTTTT. Full variable domain (missing parts from reference TRBV18 and TRBJ2-2): NAGVMQNPRHLVRRRGQEARLRCSPMKGHSHVYWYRQLPEEGLKFMVYLQKENIIDESGMPKERFSAEFPKEGPSILRIQQVVRGDSAAYFCASSPPQRGGTGELFFGEGSRLTVL.

The chain has TRBV2 and TRBJ2-1; D not resolved. Deletions cut 7 bases from V and 0 bases from J, with 22 bases between. Germline-derived CDR1 and CDR2 are SNHLY and FYNNEI. The CDR3 totals 18 residues. CDR3 DNA: TGTGCCAGCATCGATCCCCTCCTGACGACGAGCTCCTACAATGAGCAGTTCTTC. Protein: CASIDPLLTTSSYNEQFF.

In this sample, this clonotype turned up a few times. This chain links TRBV20-1 with TRBJ2-1; 9 nucleotides line up with TRBD2. V gave up 0 bases and J gave up 8 bases; unmatched junction bases: 14. CDR1 is DFQATT, CDR2 SNEGSKA, per germline (reference sequence). The CDR3 has 17 amino acids. CDR3 sequence reads: CSARDSWIAGERDEQFF. DNA for the CDR3: TGCAGTGCTAGAGATAGTTGGATAGCGGGGGAGAGGGATGAGCAGTTCTTC.

The chain recombines TRBV6-2 or TRBV6-3 with TRBJ2-1; TRBD2 is a possible D gene (6 bases). The CDR3 spans 12 residues. V dropped 2 bases and J dropped 12 bases, with 11 bases sitting between them. Germline lookup yields CDR1 MNHEY and CDR2 SVGEGT. This chain's CDR3 is CASSYGGRGQFF. The CDR3 DNA reads TGTGCCAGCAGTTACGGGGGGAGAGGGCAGTTCTTC.

This clonotype appeared a few times. The chain employs TRBV12-5 and TRBJ2-7; D unresolved. The germline CDR1 and CDR2 sequences are LGHNT and FRNRAP. Trimming removed 4 bases from V and 0 bases from J, with 10 bases in between. CDR3 length: 14 residues. For the CDR3, the DNA is TGTGCTAGTGGTTCCGTCGGAAGCTCCTACGAGCAGTACTTC. Translated, it gives CASGSVGSSYEQYF. The whole variable domain, filled in from reference TRBV12-5 and TRBJ2-7, reads DARVTQTPRHKVTEMGQEVTMRCQPILGHNTVFWYRQTMMQGLELLAYFRNRAPLDDSGMPKDRFSAEMPDATLATLKIQPSEPRDSAVYFCASGSVGSSYEQYFGPGTRLTVT.

This clonotype was seen more than once but under ten times. This chain joins TRBV6-5 and TRBJ1-3, with D tentatively TRBD1 (6 bases). CDR1 is MNHEY, CDR2 SVGAGI, per germline. V lost 11 bases to trimming and J lost 4 bases, with 15 bases between them. The CDR3 contains 13 residues. The CDR3 region has the DNA TGTGCCTCCGCAGGGGTCTCGGGAAACACCATATATTTT. Residues: CASAGVSGNTIYF.

Concerning this clonotype itself: Given a much more abundant clone one base away, this may be a read error. The rearrangement joins TRBV5-1 to TRBJ2-2; D possibly corresponds to TRBD2 (5 bases). CDR1 is SGHRS and CDR2 is YFSETQ in the germline V gene. CDR3 length: 14 amino acids. The CDR3 DNA reads TGCGCCAGCAGCCCCGGAGGAGACGCCGGGGAGCTGCTTTTT. Translating it yields CASSPGGDAGELLF.

A few counts support this clonotype. V usage is TRBV24-1 and J usage is TRBJ2-3; either TRBD1 or TRBD2 may supply D (5 bases each). With 9 bases removed from V and 9 bases from J, the gap between germline ends came to 15 bases. The CDR3 has 12 amino acids. CDR1 and CDR2 (germline): KGHDR, SFDVKD. The CDR3 sequence: CATEGWSGTQYF. Written as DNA, the CDR3 is TGTGCCACCGAGGGGTGGTCGGGGACGCAGTATTTT.

This clonotype was seen repeatedly, ten times or more. The CDR3 loop reads CASSQPEQFYEQYF. The CDR3 DNA reads as TGTGCCAGCAGCCAACCAGAACAGTTTTACGAGCAGTACTTC. The chain has TRBV3-1 and TRBJ2-7; D unclear. Deletions cut 2 bases from V and 4 bases from J, with 12 bases between. This CDR3 contains 14 residues. Germline CDR1 is LGHDT and CDR2 is YNNKEL (reference sequence).

This clonotype was counted ten times or more. The J gene is TRBJ2-1, the V gene TRBV7-9; D is possibly TRBD2 (5 bases). The CDR3 is made up of 14 amino acids. Trimming took off 2 bases at V and 0 bases at J, with 5 bases between the two ends. CDR1 SEHNR and CDR2 FQNEAQ come from the germline V gene (reference sequence). CDR3 nucleotides: TGTGCCAGCAGCTTAACTAGCTCCTACAATGAGCAGTTCTTC. Its protein is CASSLTSSYNEQFF.

V gene TRBV6-6 combines with J gene TRBJ2-3; unclear D gene. This CDR3 has 13 amino acids. From germline, CDR1 is MNHNY and CDR2 SVGAGI (reference sequence). Deletions cut 7 bases from V and 4 bases from J, with 12 bases between. The CDR3 here is CASTVGAADTQYF. CDR3 coding DNA: TGTGCCAGCACAGTTGGAGCCGCAGATACGCAGTATTTT.

This clonotype was observed a few times. V gene TRBV5-1 combines with J gene TRBJ1-6; D possibly corresponds to TRBD1 (5 bases). Germline V CDR1 and CDR2: SGHRS, YFSETQ. Trimming pared 2 bases from V and 8 bases from J, leaving 17 bases between. CDR3 length: 16 amino acids. CDR3 coding DNA: TGCGCCAGCAGCTTCGCCCGGGGCAATGGTGATTCACCCCTCCACTTT. Protein: CASSFARGNGDSPLHF.